The clone carrying this T cell receptor beta chain occurred many times. Its antigen is not identified. This entry belongs to a study of T cells in Graves' hyperthyroidism and ophthalmopathy. Study-wide findings and caveats: Median prediction lead before ophthalmopathy onset was about 6.7 months with the model.

Template material for amplifying TCR beta CDR3 regions consisted of RNA transcripts. The HTBI primer set served for first-round RT-PCR of the TCR CDR3. TCRdb called the multiplex PCR reads again in MiXCR, with one record for every CDR3 protein. The table records about 400,000 distinct CDR3 sequences, approximately 15% of them present only once. CDR1 and CDR2 from the germline V gene are SGHAT and FQNNGV. V dropped 7 bases and J dropped 6 bases, with 8 bases sitting between them. This CDR3 has 11 residues. Hyperthyroidism, newly diagnosed and lasting under 2 months, affected patients aged 18 to 65. Diagnoses were made from clinical symptoms, serum measures (thyroxine and TRAb), thyroid ultrasound and orbital computed tomography.

Input material: blood. This TCR was recovered from a young woman with Graves' hyperthyroidism. The chain is built from TRBV11-2 and TRBJ2-3; D gene ambiguous. CDR3 DNA sequence: TGTGCCAGCAACTTCGGGGATACGCAGTATTTT. Amino acid sequence: CASNFGDTQYF. Based on the CDR3 plus reference TRBV11-2 and TRBJ2-3, the full variable domain is EAGVAQSPRYKIIEKRQSVAFWCNPISGHATLYWYQQILGQGPKLLIQFQNNGVVDDSQLPKDRFSAERLKGVDSTLKIQPAKLEDSAVYLCASNFGDTQYFGPGTRLTVL.